The 27 T cell receptor beta chains below all came from one sample that was sequenced in a study of CD8 T cells in ankylosing spondylitis. One entry per CDR3 protein, called by TCRdb with MiXCR from the 5' RACE reads. The sample holds about 100,000 distinct CDR3 sequences, 8% to 10% seen once. Sequenced sample: blood, either unsorted or a sorted T cell fraction (not recorded which). The receptors derive from a male donor with ankylosing spondylitis or in good health (not recorded which).

This clonotype has ten or more counts. This chain connects TRBV12-3 or TRBV12-4 to TRBJ2-5; D is tentatively TRBD1 or TRBD2 (6 bases each). CDR3 length: 15 residues. Trimming pared 4 bases from V and 5 bases from J, leaving 17 bases between. The CDR3 sequence is CASSSVQWRGETQYF. The CDR3 nucleotides read TGTGCCAGCAGTTCCGTACAGTGGAGGGGGGAGACCCAGTACTTC.

This clonotype was seen at least ten times. The gene calls are TRBV7-2 and TRBJ2-3; D gene uncertain. CDR1 SGHTA and CDR2 FQGNSA come from the germline V gene. Trimming removed 5 bases from V and 0 bases from J, with 9 bases in between. The CDR3 contains 14 residues. Here the CDR3 DNA reads TGTGCCAGCAGCCCAAGACACAGCACAGATACGCAGTATTTT. Protein product: CASSPRHSTDTQYF.

This clonotype is labeled medium-sized (0.01 to 0.1%). The J gene is TRBJ2-1, the V gene TRBV5-1; TRBD2 aligns across 10 bases. The CDR3 contains 14 residues. Germline trimming cut 6 bases from V and 7 bases from J; bases unmatched to any gene: 7. Germline V gene data show CDR1 as SGHRS and CDR2 as YFSETQ. The CDR3 spells CASTLAGDWNEQFF. Here the CDR3 DNA reads TGCGCCAGCACCCTAGCGGGAGATTGGAATGAGCAGTTCTTC.

The chain carries TRBV5-5 and TRBJ1-5; TRBD1 might be the D (5 bases). V was trimmed by 6 bases and J by 0 bases, leaving 13 bases between them. The CDR3 runs to 15 residues. The germline gives CDR1 SGHKS, CDR2 YYEKEE (reference sequence). CDR3 protein: CASNLTDISNQPQHF. The CDR3 bases are TGTGCCAGCAACTTAACGGACATTAGCAATCAGCCCCAGCATTTT.

The table lists this clonotype with many counts. The V and J genes are TRBV12-3 or TRBV12-4 and TRBJ2-1, with 9 bases matching TRBD1. The CDR3 is 14 amino acids. The ends lost 2 bases at V and 7 bases at J; junction bases unmatched: 3. The CDR3, as DNA: TGTGCCAGCAGTTTACAACAGGGGGCGAATGAGCAGTTCTTC. It translates to CASSLQQGANEQFF.

This clonotype appeared many times. The genes are TRBV3-1 and TRBJ2-3; D is perhaps TRBD1 (6 bases). Germline lookup yields CDR1 LGHDT and CDR2 YNNKEL (reference sequence). The CDR3 extends over 16 amino acids. The V end lost 4 bases, the J end lost 2 bases, and 16 bases lay between the germline ends. DNA for the CDR3: TGTGCCAGCAGCCCACGCCTCACAGGGTTCACAGATACGCAGTATTTT. It specifies CASSPRLTGFTDTQYF.

This clonotype was counted at least ten times. This chain links TRBV7-9 with TRBJ1-1; D call uncertain. V lost 1 base to trimming and J lost 0 bases, with 6 bases between them. This CDR3 comprises 14 residues. CDR1 is SEHNR, CDR2 FQNEAQ, per germline (reference sequence). The CDR3 sequence: CASSLERMNTEAFF. The CDR3 coding sequence is TGTGCCAGCAGCTTAGAACGGATGAACACTGAAGCTTTCTTT.

This clonotype was detected many times. V usage is TRBV5-6 and J usage is TRBJ2-7, with 8 bases identical to TRBD1. V was clipped by 6 bases and J by 4 bases; unmatched bases: 12. This CDR3 spans 15 amino acids. Germline CDR1 SGHDT, CDR2 YYEEEE. CDR3 sequence reads: CASIGAGTGKYEQYF. The DNA of the CDR3 is TGTGCCAGCATCGGGGCCGGGACAGGAAAATACGAGCAGTACTTC.

This clonotype was observed a few times. The rearrangement joins TRBV6-2 or TRBV6-3 to TRBJ2-2, with 7 bases fitting TRBD1. V gave up 6 bases and J gave up 4 bases; unmatched junction bases: 2. Germline CDR1 MNHEY, CDR2 SVGEGT. The CDR3 is 13 residues long. The CDR3 DNA sequence: TGTGCCAGCAGACGACAGGGCACCGGGGAGCTGTTTTTT. It yields the protein CASRRQGTGELFF.

This clonotype was counted ten times or more. V and J are TRBV25-1 and TRBJ2-7; the D gene is possibly TRBD1 (5 bases). V gave up 4 bases and J gave up 3 bases, with 10 bases separating them. Germline V gene sequence: CDR1 MGHDK, CDR2 SYGVNS. The CDR3 has 13 residues. In DNA form, the CDR3 reads TGTGCCAGCAGTGTCAGGGTGGGCTACGAGCAGTACTTC. This codes for CASSVRVGYEQYF.

There are many counts of this clonotype. The rearrangement uses TRBV20-1 and TRBJ2-3; unclear D gene. The CDR3 spans 12 residues. Trimming stripped 3 bases from V and 1 base from J, with 5 bases between. Per germline, CDR1 DFQATT and CDR2 SNEGSKA (reference sequence). The CDR3 reads CSARVRTDTQYF. The CDR3, as DNA: TGCAGTGCTAGGGTGCGCACAGATACGCAGTATTTT.

The sample holds many counts of this clonotype. The rearrangement uses TRBV20-1 and TRBJ2-5, with 14 bases aligning to TRBD2. The CDR3 runs 15 residues. J gave up 3 bases and V 4 bases, and 4 bases lay outside the gene matches. The V gene's germline CDR1 is DFQATT and CDR2 SNEGSKA (reference sequence). The CDR3 DNA is TGCAGTGCTACACCGGGACTAGCGGGAGAAGAGACCCAGTACTTC. It translates to CSATPGLAGEETQYF.

At least ten counts were recorded for this clonotype. The chain uses TRBV13 and TRBJ2-3; D unresolved. Germline-derived CDR1 and CDR2 are PRHDT and FYEKMQ (reference sequence). The CDR3 spans 15 residues. Trimming pared 4 bases from V and 0 bases from J, leaving 11 bases between. The CDR3: CASSSRVASTDTQYF. CDR3 nucleotide sequence: TGTGCCAGCAGCTCTCGGGTCGCTAGCACAGATACGCAGTATTTT. Based on the CDR3 plus reference TRBV13 and TRBJ2-3, the full variable domain is AAGVIQSPRHLIKEKRETATLKCYPIPRHDTVYWYQQGPGQDPQFLISFYEKMQSDKGSIPDRFSAQQFSDYHSELNMSSLELGDSALYFCASSSRVASTDTQYFGPGTRLTVL.

This clonotype was recorded many times. The chain joins TRBV6-1 to TRBJ1-2; 9 bases align to TRBD1. Germline V gene data show CDR1 as MNHNS and CDR2 as SASEGT. CDR3 size: 14 residues. Trimming cost V 5 bases and J 4 bases; bases outside gene matches: 5. The CDR3 nucleotides are TGTGCCAGCAGTCTCGGACAGGGGTCCTATGGCTACACCTTC. Its translation: CASSLGQGSYGYTF.

At least ten counts were recorded for this clonotype. This rearrangement joins TRBV29-1 to TRBJ2-2; D not certain. Per germline, CDR1 SQVTM and CDR2 ANQGSEA. V lost 4 bases and J lost 3, with 12 bases in between. CDR3 length equals 14 residues. CDR3 amino acids: CSVALHRDTGELFF. In DNA form, the CDR3 reads TGCAGCGTTGCCCTGCACAGAGACACCGGGGAGCTGTTTTTT.

In this sample, this clonotype turned up many times. The chain has TRBV7-3 and TRBJ2-1; 13 positions match TRBD2. Germline V CDR1 and CDR2: SGHTA, FQGTGA. V lost 5 bases, J lost 5 bases, and 3 bases stayed unmatched. CDR3 length: 15 residues. The DNA for the CDR3 is TGTGCCAGCAGCCTCGGGACTAGCGGGAACAATGAGCAGTTCTTC. This translates into CASSLGTSGNNEQFF.

This clonotype has a count of ten or more. V is TRBV28 and J is TRBJ2-3, with TRBD2 matching 14 bases. The CDR3 loop spans 18 amino acids. V shed 1 base, J shed 4 bases, and the junction held 7 bases outside the gene matches. The germline CDR1 and CDR2 sequences are MDHEN and SYDVKM. The CDR3 region has the DNA TGTGCCAGCAGTTTATCCCGGACTAGCGGGAGGTTGGCAGATACGCAGTATTTT. This encodes CASSLSRTSGRLADTQYF.

Many counts were recorded for this clonotype. The V call is TRBV6-2 or TRBV6-3, the J call TRBJ1-2; a weak D match, TRBD1 (5 bases). The germline CDR1 and CDR2 sequences are MNHEY and SVGEGT. The CDR3 sequence is 13 residues long. The germline V and J ends were trimmed by 8 bases and 2 bases, with 12 bases remaining between them. The CDR3 sequence is CASVSTANYGYTF. The CDR3, as DNA: TGTGCCAGCGTTTCGACAGCGAACTATGGCTACACCTTC.

Many counts were recorded for this clonotype. The chain uses TRBV20-1 and TRBJ2-1; D remains ambiguous. This CDR3 contains 11 residues. Trimming stripped 5 bases from V and 9 bases from J, with 11 bases between. CDR1 is DFQATT, CDR2 SNEGSKA, per germline (reference sequence). The chain's CDR3 is CSASPGVEQFF. In DNA form, the CDR3 reads TGCAGTGCTTCGCCCGGAGTTGAGCAGTTCTTC.

There are many counts of this clonotype. The genes are TRBV20-1 and TRBJ2-1; 9 nucleotides agree with TRBD2. V lost 1 base, J lost 9 bases, and 13 bases stayed unmatched. CDR3 length: 16 residues. Per the germline V gene, CDR1 is DFQATT and CDR2 is SNEGSKA (reference sequence). The CDR3 here is CSARALSGSGRGEQFF. The CDR3 DNA follows: TGCAGTGCTAGAGCCCTTAGCGGGAGTGGTCGAGGTGAGCAGTTCTTC.

This clonotype was seen at least ten times. The chain links TRBV5-1 to TRBJ2-1; 8 nucleotides agree with TRBD2. The germline V gene encodes CDR1 SGHRS and CDR2 YFSETQ. J lost 0 bases, V lost 4 bases, and 3 bases had no gene match. The CDR3 is 15 amino acids. CDR3 protein: CASSGTSGSYNEQFF. In DNA, the CDR3 is TGCGCCAGCAGCGGTACTAGCGGCTCCTACAATGAGCAGTTCTTC.

This clonotype was counted many times. The chain recombines TRBV19 with TRBJ1-1, with 7 bases that match TRBD1. The length of the CDR3 is 15 residues. Germline trimming cut 3 bases from V and 0 bases from J; bases unmatched to any gene: 4. In germline, CDR1 is LNHDA, CDR2 SQIVND (reference sequence). This CDR3 is CASSIPDRVNTEAFF. CDR3 bases: TGTGCCAGTAGTATTCCCGACAGGGTGAACACTGAAGCTTTCTTT.

This clonotype was recorded at least ten times. This chain links TRBV11-3 with TRBJ2-1; 8 nucleotides line up with TRBD2. Unmatched junction bases numbered 9, after V lost 5 bases and J lost 6 bases. The CDR3 runs 15 residues. In germline, CDR1 is SGHNT, CDR2 YENEEA. The CDR3 sequence: CASSLIAGRGNEQFF. As DNA, the CDR3 is TGTGCCAGCAGCCTGATAGCGGGGCGAGGCAATGAGCAGTTCTTC.

This clonotype has at least ten counts. This chain uses TRBV20-1 with TRBJ1-5; TRBD1 might be the D (5 bases). This CDR3 is built from 12 residues. With 4 bases removed from V and 7 bases from J, the gap between germline ends came to 11 bases. Germline V lookup: CDR1 DFQATT, CDR2 SNEGSKA (reference sequence). The CDR3 protein is CSAKGIGQPQHF. The CDR3 nucleotides read TGCAGTGCTAAGGGGATCGGGCAGCCCCAGCATTTT.

This rearrangement joins TRBV27 to TRBJ2-7, with 8 nucleotides matching TRBD1. Per germline, CDR1 MNHEY and CDR2 SMNVEV (reference sequence). Germline trimming cut 6 bases from V and 3 bases from J; bases unmatched to any gene: 10. CDR3 size: 15 residues. As DNA, the CDR3 is TGTGCCAGCAGCTATACGCCAGGGGGCTTCTACGAGCAGTACTTC. Protein product: CASSYTPGGFYEQYF.

This clonotype was found many times. The chain is built from TRBV5-5 and TRBJ2-3, with D possibly being TRBD1 (6 bases). Germline CDR1 is SGHKS and CDR2 is YYEKEE (reference sequence). V was shortened by 2 bases and J by 0 bases, with 13 bases between the two germline ends. The CDR3 loop spans 16 amino acids. As DNA, the CDR3 is TGTGCCAGCAGCTTCGTTGTGACAGGAAGCACAGATACGCAGTATTTT. It specifies CASSFVVTGSTDTQYF.

In its sample, this clonotype was seen many times. The chain uses TRBV15 and TRBJ1-1, with TRBD1 as a possible D gene (5 bases). Germline V gene lookup returns CDR1 LNHNV and CDR2 YYDKDF (reference sequence). V was shortened by 1 base and J by 0 bases, with 6 bases between the two germline ends. This CDR3 has 14 residues. CDR3 amino acids: CATSRGQLNTEAFF. Written as DNA, the CDR3 is TGTGCCACCAGCAGAGGACAGCTGAACACTGAAGCTTTCTTT.